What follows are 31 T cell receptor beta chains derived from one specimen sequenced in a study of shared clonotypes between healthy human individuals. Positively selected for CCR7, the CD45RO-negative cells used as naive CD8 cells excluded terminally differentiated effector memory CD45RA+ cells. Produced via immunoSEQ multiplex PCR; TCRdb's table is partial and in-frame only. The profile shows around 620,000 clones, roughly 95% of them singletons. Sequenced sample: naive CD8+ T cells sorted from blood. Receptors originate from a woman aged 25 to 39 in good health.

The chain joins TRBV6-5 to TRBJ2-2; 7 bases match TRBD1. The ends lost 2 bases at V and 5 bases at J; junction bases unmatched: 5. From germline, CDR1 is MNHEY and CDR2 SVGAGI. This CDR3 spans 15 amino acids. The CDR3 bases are TGTGCCAGCAGTTACCACAGGGGAAGGACCGGGGAGCTGTTTTTT. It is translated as CASSYHRGRTGELFF.

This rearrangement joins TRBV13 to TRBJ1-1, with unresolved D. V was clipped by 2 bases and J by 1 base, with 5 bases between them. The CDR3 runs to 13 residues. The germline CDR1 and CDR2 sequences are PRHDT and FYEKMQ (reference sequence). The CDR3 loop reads CASSLTSNTEAFF. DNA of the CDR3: TGTGCCAGCAGCTTAACGTCGAACACTGAAGCTTTCTTT.

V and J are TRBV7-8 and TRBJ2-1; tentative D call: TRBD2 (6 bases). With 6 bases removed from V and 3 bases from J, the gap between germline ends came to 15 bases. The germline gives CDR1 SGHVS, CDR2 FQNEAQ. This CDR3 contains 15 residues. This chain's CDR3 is CASSRLATLYNEQFF. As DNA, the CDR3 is TGTGCCAGCAGTCGTCTAGCGACCCTCTACAATGAGCAGTTCTTC.

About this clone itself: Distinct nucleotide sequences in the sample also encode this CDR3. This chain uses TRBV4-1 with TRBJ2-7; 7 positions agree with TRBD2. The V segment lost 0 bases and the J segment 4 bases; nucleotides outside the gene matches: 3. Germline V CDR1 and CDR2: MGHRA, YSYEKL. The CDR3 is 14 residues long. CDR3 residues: CASSQDGTTYEQYF. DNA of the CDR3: TGCGCCAGCAGCCAAGATGGGACTACTTACGAGCAGTACTTC.

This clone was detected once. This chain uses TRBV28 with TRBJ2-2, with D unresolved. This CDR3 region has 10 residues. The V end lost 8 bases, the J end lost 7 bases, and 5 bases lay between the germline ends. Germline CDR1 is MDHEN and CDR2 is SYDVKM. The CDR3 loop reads CASRGGELFF. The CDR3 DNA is TGTGCCAGCCGTGGCGGGGAGCTGTTTTTT.

CDR3 in amino acids: CSGGTLGETQYF. CDR3 nucleotide sequence: TGCAGCGGTGGGACCCTCGGGGAGACCCAGTACTTC. The rearrangement links TRBV29-1 to TRBJ2-5, with D perhaps TRBD1 or TRBD2 (5 bases each). The germline CDR1 and CDR2 sequences are SQVTM and ANQGSEA. CDR3 length: 12 amino acids. Trimming took 7 bases from V and 5 from J, leaving 14 bases between them.

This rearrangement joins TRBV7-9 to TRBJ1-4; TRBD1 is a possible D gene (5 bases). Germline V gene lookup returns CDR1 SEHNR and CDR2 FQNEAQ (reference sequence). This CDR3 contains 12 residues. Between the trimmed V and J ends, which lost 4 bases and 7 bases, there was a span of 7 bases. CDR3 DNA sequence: TGTGCCAGCAGCTCGGGGACTGAAAAACTGTTTTTT. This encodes CASSSGTEKLFF.

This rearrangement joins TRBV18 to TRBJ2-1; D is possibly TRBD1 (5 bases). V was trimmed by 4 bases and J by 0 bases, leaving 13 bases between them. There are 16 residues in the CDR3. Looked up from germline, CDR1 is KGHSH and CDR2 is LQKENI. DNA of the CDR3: TGTGCCAGCTCACTAACGACAGACCGCTCCTACAATGAGCAGTTCTTC. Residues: CASSLTTDRSYNEQFF. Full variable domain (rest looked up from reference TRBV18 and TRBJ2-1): NAGVMQNPRHLVRRRGQEARLRCSPMKGHSHVYWYRQLPEEGLKFMVYLQKENIIDESGMPKERFSAEFPKEGPSILRIQQVVRGDSAAYFCASSLTTDRSYNEQFFGPGTRLTVL.

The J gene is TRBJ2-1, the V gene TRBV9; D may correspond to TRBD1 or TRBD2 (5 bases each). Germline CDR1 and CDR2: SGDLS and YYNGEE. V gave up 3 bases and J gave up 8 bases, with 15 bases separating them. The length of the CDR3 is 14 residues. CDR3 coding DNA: TGTGCCAGCAGCGCACCCGGGACGGACGATGAGCAGTTCTTC. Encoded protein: CASSAPGTDDEQFF.

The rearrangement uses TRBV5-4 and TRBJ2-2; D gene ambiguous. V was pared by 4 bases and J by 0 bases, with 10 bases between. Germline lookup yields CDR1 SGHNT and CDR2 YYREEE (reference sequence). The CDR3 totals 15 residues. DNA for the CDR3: TGTGCCAGCAGCAAAGACCCGGCGAACACCGGGGAGCTGTTTTTT. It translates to CASSKDPANTGELFF.

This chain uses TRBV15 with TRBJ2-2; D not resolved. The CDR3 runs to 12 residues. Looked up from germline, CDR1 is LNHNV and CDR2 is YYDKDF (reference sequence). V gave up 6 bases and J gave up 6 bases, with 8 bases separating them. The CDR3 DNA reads TGTGCCACCAGTACACCCGCCGGGGAGCTGTTTTTT. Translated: CATSTPAGELFF.

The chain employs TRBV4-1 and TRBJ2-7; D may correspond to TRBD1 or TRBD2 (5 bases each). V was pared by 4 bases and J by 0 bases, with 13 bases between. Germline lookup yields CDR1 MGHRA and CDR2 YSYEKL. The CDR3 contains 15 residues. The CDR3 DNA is TGCGCCAGCAGCCTAAGCCCGGGGCCCTCCTACGAGCAGTACTTC. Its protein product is CASSLSPGPSYEQYF.

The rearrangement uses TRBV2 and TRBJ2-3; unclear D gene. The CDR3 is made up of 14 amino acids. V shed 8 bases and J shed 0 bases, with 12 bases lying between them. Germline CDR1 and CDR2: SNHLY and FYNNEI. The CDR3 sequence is CASAGLGSTDTQYF. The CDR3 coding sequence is TGTGCCAGCGCCGGGCTCGGGAGCACAGATACGCAGTATTTT.

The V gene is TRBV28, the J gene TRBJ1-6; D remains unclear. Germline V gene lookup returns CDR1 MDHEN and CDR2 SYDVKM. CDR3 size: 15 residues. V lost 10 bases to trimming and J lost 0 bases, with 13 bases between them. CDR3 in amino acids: CATSGLSSYNSPLHF. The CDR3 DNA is TGTGCCACCTCAGGCCTGAGCTCCTATAATTCACCCCTCCACTTT.

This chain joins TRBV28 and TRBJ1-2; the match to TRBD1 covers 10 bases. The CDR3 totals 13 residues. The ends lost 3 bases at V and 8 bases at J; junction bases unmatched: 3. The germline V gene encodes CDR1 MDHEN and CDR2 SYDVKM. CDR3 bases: TGTGCCAGCAGTTTTGACAGGGGGCGCGGCTACACCTTC. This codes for CASSFDRGRGYTF.

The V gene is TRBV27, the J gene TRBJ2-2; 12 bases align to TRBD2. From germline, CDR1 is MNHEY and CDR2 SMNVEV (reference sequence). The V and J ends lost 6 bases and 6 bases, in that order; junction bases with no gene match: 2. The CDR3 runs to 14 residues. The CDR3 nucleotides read TGTGCCAGCAGGACTAGCGGGAGTTCCGGGGAGCTGTTTTTT. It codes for CASRTSGSSGELFF.

CDR3 coding DNA: TGTGCCAGCGGCTACAGGGGGTCCCACGAGCAGTACTTC. Protein product: CASGYRGSHEQYF. This chain connects TRBV6-5 to TRBJ2-7; 8 nucleotides align to TRBD1. Trimming took 8 bases from V and 5 from J; bases not matched to a gene: 8. The CDR3 is 13 amino acids. From germline, CDR1 is MNHEY and CDR2 SVGAGI.

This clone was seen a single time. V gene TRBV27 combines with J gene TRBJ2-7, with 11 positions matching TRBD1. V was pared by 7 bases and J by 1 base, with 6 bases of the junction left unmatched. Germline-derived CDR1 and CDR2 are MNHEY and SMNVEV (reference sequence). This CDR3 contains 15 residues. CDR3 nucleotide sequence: TGTGCCAGCACCCCCGGGACAGGGGGTTCCTACGAGCAGTACTTC. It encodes CASTPGTGGSYEQYF.

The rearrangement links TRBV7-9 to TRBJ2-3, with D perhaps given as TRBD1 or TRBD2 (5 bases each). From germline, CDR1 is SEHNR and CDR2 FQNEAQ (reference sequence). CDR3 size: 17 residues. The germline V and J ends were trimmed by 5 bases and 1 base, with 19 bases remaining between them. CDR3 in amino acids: CASSPPGLTAGTDTQYF. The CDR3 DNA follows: TGTGCCAGCAGCCCACCAGGACTGACAGCGGGCACAGATACGCAGTATTTT.

The CDR3 nucleotides are TGCGCCAGCAGCTTAGGAGACAGGCATGGGGCCAACGTCCTGACTTTC. The encoded protein is CASSLGDRHGANVLTF. The V gene is TRBV5-1, the J gene TRBJ2-6, with a tentative D call TRBD1 (6 bases). The length of the CDR3 is 16 residues. Germline CDR1 is SGHRS and CDR2 is YFSETQ. V lost 2 bases and J 3 bases, leaving 12 bases between the germline ends. The variable domain in full, with the rest retrieved from reference TRBV5-1 and TRBJ2-6, is KAGVTQTPRYLIKTRGQQVTLSCSPISGHRSVSWYQQTPGQGLQFLFEYFSETQRNKGNFPGRFSGRQFSNSRSEMNVSTLELGDSALYLCASSLGDRHGANVLTFGAGSRLTVL.

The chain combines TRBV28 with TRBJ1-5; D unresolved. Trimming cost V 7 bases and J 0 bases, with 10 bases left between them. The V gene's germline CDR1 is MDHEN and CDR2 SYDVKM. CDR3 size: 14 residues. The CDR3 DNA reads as TGTGCCAGCACCCGTATCTATAGCAATCAGCCCCAGCATTTT. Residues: CASTRIYSNQPQHF.

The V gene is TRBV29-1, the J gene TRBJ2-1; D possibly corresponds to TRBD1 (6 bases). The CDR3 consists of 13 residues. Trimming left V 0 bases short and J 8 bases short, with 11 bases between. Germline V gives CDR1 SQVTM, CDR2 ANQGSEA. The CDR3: CSVEEGTIHEQFF. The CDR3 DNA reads TGCAGCGTTGAAGAAGGGACAATCCATGAGCAGTTCTTC.

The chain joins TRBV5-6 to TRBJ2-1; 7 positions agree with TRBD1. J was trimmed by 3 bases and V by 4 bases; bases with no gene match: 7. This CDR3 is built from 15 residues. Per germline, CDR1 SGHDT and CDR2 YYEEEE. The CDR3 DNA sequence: TGTGCCAGCAGCACCTGGGACAGAGGCTACAATGAGCAGTTCTTC. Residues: CASSTWDRGYNEQFF.

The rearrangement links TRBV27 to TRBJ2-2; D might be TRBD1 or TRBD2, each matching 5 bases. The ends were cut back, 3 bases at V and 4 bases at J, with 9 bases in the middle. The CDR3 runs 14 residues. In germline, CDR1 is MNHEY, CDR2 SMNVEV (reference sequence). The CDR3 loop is CASSFRGFTGELFF. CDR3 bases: TGTGCCAGCAGTTTCCGGGGCTTCACCGGGGAGCTGTTTTTT.

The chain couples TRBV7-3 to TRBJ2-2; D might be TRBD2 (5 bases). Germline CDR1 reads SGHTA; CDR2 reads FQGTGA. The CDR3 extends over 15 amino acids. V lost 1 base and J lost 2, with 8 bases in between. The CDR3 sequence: CASSLRAGNTGELFF. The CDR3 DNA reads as TGTGCCAGCAGCTTAAGGGCGGGCAACACCGGGGAGCTGTTTTTT.

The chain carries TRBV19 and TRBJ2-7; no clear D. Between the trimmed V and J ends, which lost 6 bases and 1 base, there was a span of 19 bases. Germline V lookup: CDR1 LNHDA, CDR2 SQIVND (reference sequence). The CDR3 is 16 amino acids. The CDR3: CASSHGGAPGSYEQYF. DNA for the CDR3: TGTGCCAGTAGCCACGGCGGAGCCCCAGGTTCCTACGAGCAGTACTTC.

The CDR3 region has the DNA TGTGCCAGCAGCTTCCTAGCGGAGTACAACTACGAGCAGTACTTC. It codes for CASSFLAEYNYEQYF. V is TRBV13 and J is TRBJ2-7; 7 bases map to TRBD2. With 3 bases clipped from V and 3 bases from J, the junction kept 8 bases outside the gene matches. CDR1 and CDR2 from the germline V gene are PRHDT and FYEKMQ (reference sequence). The CDR3 runs 15 residues.

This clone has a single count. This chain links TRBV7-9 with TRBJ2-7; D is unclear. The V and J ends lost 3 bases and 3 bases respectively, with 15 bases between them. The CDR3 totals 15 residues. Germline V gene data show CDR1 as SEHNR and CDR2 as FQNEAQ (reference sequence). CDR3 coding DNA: TGTGCCAGCAGCTTGAGCCTGCTAGGAGACTACGAGCAGTACTTC. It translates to CASSLSLLGDYEQYF.

The CDR3 DNA sequence: TGTGCCAGCAGCGGATGGACGGGGTTTGAAGCTTTCTTT. Translation: CASSGWTGFEAFF. V usage is TRBV7-9 and J usage is TRBJ1-1; D not resolved. The CDR3 is made up of 13 amino acids. The germline V gene encodes CDR1 SEHNR and CDR2 FQNEAQ (reference sequence). Between the trimmed V and J ends, which lost 5 bases and 7 bases, there was a span of 14 bases. Looking up the rest from reference TRBV7-9 and TRBJ1-1 gives the full variable domain: DTGVSQNPRHKITKRGQNVTFRCDPISEHNRLYWYRQTLGQGPEFLTYFQNEAQLEKSRLLSDRFSAERPKGSFSTLEIQRTEQGDSAMYLCASSGWTGFEAFFGQGTRLTVV.

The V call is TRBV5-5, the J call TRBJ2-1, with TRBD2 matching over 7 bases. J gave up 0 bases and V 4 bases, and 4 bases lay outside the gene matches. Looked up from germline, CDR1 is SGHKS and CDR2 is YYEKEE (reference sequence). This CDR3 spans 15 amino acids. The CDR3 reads CASSPAGSSYNEQFF. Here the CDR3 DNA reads TGTGCCAGCAGCCCAGCGGGAAGCTCCTACAATGAGCAGTTCTTC.

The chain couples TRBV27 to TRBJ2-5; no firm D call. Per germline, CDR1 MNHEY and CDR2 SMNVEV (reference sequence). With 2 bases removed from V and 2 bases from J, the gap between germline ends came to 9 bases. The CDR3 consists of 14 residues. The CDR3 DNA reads TGTGCCAGCAGTTTAGTAGCAGATCAAGAGACCCAGTACTTC. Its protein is CASSLVADQETQYF.